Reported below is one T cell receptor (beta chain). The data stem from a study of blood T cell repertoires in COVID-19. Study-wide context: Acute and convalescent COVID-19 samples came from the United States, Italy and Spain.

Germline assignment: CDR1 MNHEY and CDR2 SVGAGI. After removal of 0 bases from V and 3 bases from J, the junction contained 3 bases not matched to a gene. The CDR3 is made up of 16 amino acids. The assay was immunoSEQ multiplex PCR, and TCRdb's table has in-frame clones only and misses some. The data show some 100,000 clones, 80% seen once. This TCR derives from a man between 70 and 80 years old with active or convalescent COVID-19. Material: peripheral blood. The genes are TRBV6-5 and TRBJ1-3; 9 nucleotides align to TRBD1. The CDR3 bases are TGTGCCAGCAGTTACTCCCAGGGACAGGGTGGAAACACCATATATTTT. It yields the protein CASSYSQGQGGNTIYF.